The T cell receptor (beta chain) described here comes from a study of control samples from healthy donors and cancer patients. Profiling relied on immunoSEQ multiplex PCR, and the TCRdb table lists in-frame clones only, not all of them. This sample carries 80,000 to 100,000 clones, about 90% of them seen once, and the ten largest clones take 14%. This clone was counted a few times. The sample was blood. This receptor was taken from a man between 25 and 39 years old in good health.

The CDR3 loop reads CARGPMSTGELFF. In DNA form, the CDR3 reads TGCGCCAGGGGACCGATGTCCACCGGGGAGCTGTTTTTT. V is TRBV5-1 and J is TRBJ2-2; D tentatively reads TRBD1 or TRBD2 (5 bases each). The V and J ends lost 8 bases and 4 bases respectively, with 12 bases between them. This CDR3 is 13 amino acids long. CDR1 and CDR2 (germline): SGHRS, YFSETQ.